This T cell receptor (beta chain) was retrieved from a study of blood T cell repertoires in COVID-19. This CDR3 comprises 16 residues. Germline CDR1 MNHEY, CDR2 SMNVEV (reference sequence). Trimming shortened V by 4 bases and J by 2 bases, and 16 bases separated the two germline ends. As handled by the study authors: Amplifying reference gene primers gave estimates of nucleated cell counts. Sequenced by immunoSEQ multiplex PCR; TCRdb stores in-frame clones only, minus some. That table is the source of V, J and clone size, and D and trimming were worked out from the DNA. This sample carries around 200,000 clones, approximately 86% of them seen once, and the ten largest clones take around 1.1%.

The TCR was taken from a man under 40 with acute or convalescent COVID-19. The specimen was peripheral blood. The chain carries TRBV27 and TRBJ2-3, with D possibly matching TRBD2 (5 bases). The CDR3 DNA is TGTGCCAGCAGTTCCTTGACCGGGGAAAACACAGATACGCAGTATTTT. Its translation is CASSSLTGENTDTQYF.